This TCR beta chain was found in a study of Tregs in tolerant kidney transplant recipients. Unstimulated Tregs (CD4+CD25+CD127-) and CD4+CD25- non-Tregs were sorted from PBMCs. Sequencing was performed with immunoSEQ multiplex PCR; in TCRdb, only in-frame clones are kept and a portion is missing. The sample yields some 110,000 clones, roughly nine tenths seen once. The germline V and J ends were trimmed by 4 bases and 0 bases, with 17 bases remaining between them. Germline CDR1 is SGHNT and CDR2 is YYREEE (reference sequence). The CDR3 has 17 amino acids. The sequence derives from a human donor in good health. V and J are TRBV5-4 and TRBJ2-1; D might be TRBD1 or TRBD2, each matching 5 bases. Sequencing was carried out using CD4+ T cells from blood. The CDR3 DNA is TGTGCCAGCAGCCTCGCCAGTGGGGGTCTCTCCTACAATGAGCAGTTCTTC. Protein product: CASSLASGGLSYNEQFF.